The rows below give T cell receptor beta chains drawn from one sample of a study of T cell responses to AZD1222 COVID-19 vaccine. Libraries were prepared by immunoSEQ multiplex PCR; TCRdb keeps only in-frame clonotypes and omits some of them. This table has about 120,000 clones, about 93% appearing once. The sequences come from peripheral blood, collected 28 days after the second dose of the MenACWY control vaccine. These receptors were taken from an adult who received the MenACWY meningococcal vaccine as a control. The conserved cysteine and the conserved F or W are not part of the CDR3 here. The order of the fields is V gene, clone size, D gene, CDR3 protein. The D gene is left open where the match is weak. The size entry is marked missing in some rows and otherwise reads once, few, many or a size class.

v_call: TRBV9; clone_size: -; d_call: -; cdr3_aa: ASSVGLASDTQY
v_call: TRBV5-5; clone_size: -; d_call: TRBD2; cdr3_aa: ASSLRISGGGASTDTQY
v_call: TRBV7-2; clone_size: -; d_call: -; cdr3_aa: ASSLQGSNQPQH
v_call: TRBV19; clone_size: -; d_call: TRBD2; cdr3_aa: ASSRTSGSNTGELF
v_call: TRBV19; clone_size: once; d_call: -; cdr3_aa: ASSRSPGQSSGNTIY
v_call: TRBV24-1; clone_size: -; d_call: TRBD1; cdr3_aa: ATSDPADRGPSGNTIY
v_call: TRBV18; clone_size: -; d_call: TRBD2; cdr3_aa: ASSRGTSGSIVETQY
v_call: TRBV11-2; clone_size: -; d_call: -; cdr3_aa: ASSSLVGENTEAF
v_call: TRBV5-8; clone_size: -; d_call: -; cdr3_aa: ASSLAGYTIY
v_call: TRBV11-2; clone_size: -; d_call: -; cdr3_aa: ASSLDDRISGANVLT
v_call: TRBV7-3; clone_size: -; d_call: TRBD2; cdr3_aa: ASSLGLAGNEQF
v_call: TRBV24-1; clone_size: -; d_call: TRBD1; cdr3_aa: ATSDPNSPGQGATGELF
v_call: TRBV2; clone_size: -; d_call: -; cdr3_aa: ASRGGRAEAF
v_call: TRBV2; clone_size: -; d_call: -; cdr3_aa: ASSERYSNQPQH
v_call: TRBV6-4; clone_size: -; d_call: TRBD2; cdr3_aa: ASSSSGSADTQY
v_call: TRBV18; clone_size: -; d_call: TRBD2; cdr3_aa: ASSPPASGGTDTQY
v_call: TRBV4-3; clone_size: once; d_call: -; cdr3_aa: ASSHTSTRDGELF
v_call: TRBV27; clone_size: -; d_call: -; cdr3_aa: ASTSRLGLRNEQF
v_call: TRBV27; clone_size: -; d_call: TRBD1; cdr3_aa: ASSAGTAYNEQF
v_call: TRBV5-4; clone_size: -; d_call: -; cdr3_aa: ASSLEAGRQETQY
v_call: TRBV5-6; clone_size: -; d_call: -; cdr3_aa: ASSSGTAQETQY
v_call: TRBV5-4; clone_size: -; d_call: TRBD2; cdr3_aa: ASSLASSGIYEQY
v_call: TRBV19; clone_size: -; d_call: TRBD1; cdr3_aa: ASSKTGGTEAF
v_call: TRBV14; clone_size: -; d_call: -; cdr3_aa: ASSHRQAISGNTIY
v_call: TRBV30; clone_size: -; d_call: -; cdr3_aa: AWSTGRNQETQY
v_call: TRBV7-9; clone_size: -; d_call: -; cdr3_aa: ASSPGDGNSPLH
v_call: TRBV28; clone_size: -; d_call: -; cdr3_aa: ASRAPGGGPRSGYT
v_call: TRBV7-6; clone_size: -; d_call: TRBD2; cdr3_aa: ASSPWTSETYEQY
v_call: TRBV2; clone_size: -; d_call: TRBD1; cdr3_aa: ASRSYRGRDTGELF
v_call: TRBV6-5; clone_size: -; d_call: -; cdr3_aa: ASSLGPTYEQY
v_call: TRBV28; clone_size: many; d_call: TRBD1; cdr3_aa: ASSFAGGNQPQH
v_call: TRBV6-5; clone_size: -; d_call: TRBD2; cdr3_aa: ASSSSGGSYNEQF
v_call: TRBV6-2/TRBV6-3; clone_size: once; d_call: -; cdr3_aa: ASNPGEGADNEKLF
v_call: TRBV28; clone_size: -; d_call: -; cdr3_aa: ASSSSGTPF
v_call: TRBV14; clone_size: -; d_call: -; cdr3_aa: ASSQLSGMETQY
v_call: TRBV28; clone_size: once; d_call: TRBD2; cdr3_aa: ASSIAGLYNEQF
v_call: TRBV7-6; clone_size: -; d_call: TRBD1; cdr3_aa: ASSWGQGREKLF
v_call: TRBV11-1; clone_size: -; d_call: -; cdr3_aa: ASSLGQLNTEAF
v_call: TRBV6-2/TRBV6-3; clone_size: once; d_call: -; cdr3_aa: ASSYRGPYNEQF
v_call: TRBV6-5; clone_size: -; d_call: TRBD2; cdr3_aa: ASSYSLAGNYNEQF
v_call: TRBV5-1; clone_size: -; d_call: TRBD2; cdr3_aa: ASSMTSGSYEQY
v_call: TRBV28; clone_size: -; d_call: TRBD1; cdr3_aa: ASRPTGGDQPQH
v_call: TRBV6-5; clone_size: -; d_call: TRBD1; cdr3_aa: ASSYSTGIEQY
v_call: TRBV5-1; clone_size: once; d_call: -; cdr3_aa: ASSTTGTDYNSPLH
v_call: TRBV27; clone_size: -; d_call: TRBD2; cdr3_aa: ASSGGGGPSGELF
v_call: TRBV2; clone_size: once; d_call: TRBD1; cdr3_aa: ASSLDRGTDTQY